This TCR beta chain was observed in a study of blood T cells in healthy people across ages. Broader study findings: TCR beta diversity per million T cells fell roughly linearly with age. Naive T cell percentage showed a strong correlation with TCR beta diversity.

Isolated PBMCs totaled at least 7 million in each sample. A sample-barcoded 5' primer and a J-beta primer mix were used in a second PCR of roughly 7 to 11 cycles. Every cDNA molecule bore a tag from a template-switch adaptor containing 12 random nucleotides. TCRdb reanalysed the 5' RACE reads using MiXCR and keeps one entry per CDR3 protein. The table lists about 670,000 distinct CDR3 sequences, approximately 40% of them singletons. This CDR3 is 14 amino acids long. J lost 2 bases, V lost 3 bases, and 0 bases had no gene match. Per the germline V gene, CDR1 is KGHSH and CDR2 is LQKENI. About this clonotype: Its target is unknown.

Sequencing input: blood. The TCR originated in a man aged 80 or over in good health. The V call is TRBV18, the J call TRBJ1-4; TRBD1 agrees at 7 bases. CDR3 sequence (DNA): TGTGCCAGCTCACCGGGACAGACTAATGAAAAACTGTTTTTT. Translation gives CASSPGQTNEKLFF.